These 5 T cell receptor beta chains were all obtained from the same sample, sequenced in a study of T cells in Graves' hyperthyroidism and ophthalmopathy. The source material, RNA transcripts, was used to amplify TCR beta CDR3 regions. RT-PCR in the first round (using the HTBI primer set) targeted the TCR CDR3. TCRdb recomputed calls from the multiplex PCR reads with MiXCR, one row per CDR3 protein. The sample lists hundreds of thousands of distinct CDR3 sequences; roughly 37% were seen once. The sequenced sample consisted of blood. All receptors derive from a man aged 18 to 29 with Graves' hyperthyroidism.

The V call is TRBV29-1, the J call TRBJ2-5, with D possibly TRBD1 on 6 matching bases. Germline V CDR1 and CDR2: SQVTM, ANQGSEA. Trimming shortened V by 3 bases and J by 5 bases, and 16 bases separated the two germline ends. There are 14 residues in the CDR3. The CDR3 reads CSVDEGDVGETQYF. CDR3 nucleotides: TGCAGCGTTGATGAGGGGGACGTGGGGGAGACCCAGTACTTC.

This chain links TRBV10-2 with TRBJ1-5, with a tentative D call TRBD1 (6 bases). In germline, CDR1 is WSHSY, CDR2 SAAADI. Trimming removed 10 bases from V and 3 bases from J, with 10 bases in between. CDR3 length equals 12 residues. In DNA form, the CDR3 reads TGCGCCACCGGGGGGGCCAATCAGCCCCAGCATTTT. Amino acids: CATGGANQPQHF.

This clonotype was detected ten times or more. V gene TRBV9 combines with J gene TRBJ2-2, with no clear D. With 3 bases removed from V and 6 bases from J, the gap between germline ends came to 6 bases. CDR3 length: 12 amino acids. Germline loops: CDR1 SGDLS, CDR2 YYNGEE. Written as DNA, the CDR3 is TGTGCCAGCAGCGCCCCAGCCGGGGAGCTGTTTTTT. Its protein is CASSAPAGELFF. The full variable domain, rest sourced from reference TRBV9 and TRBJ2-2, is DSGVTQTPKHLITATGQRVTLRCSPRSGDLSVYWYQQSLDQGLQFLIQYYNGEERAKGNILERFSAQQFPDLHSELNLSSLELGDSALYFCASSAPAGELFFGEGSRLTVL.

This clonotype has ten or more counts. In nucleotides, the CDR3 is TGTGCCAGCAGTCCCTCGACGGTTAACTATGGCTACACCTTC. Its translation is CASSPSTVNYGYTF. This chain joins TRBV12-3 or TRBV12-4 and TRBJ1-2; D is unclear. V lost 5 bases and J 1 base, leaving 11 bases between the germline ends. The CDR3 covers 14 residues.

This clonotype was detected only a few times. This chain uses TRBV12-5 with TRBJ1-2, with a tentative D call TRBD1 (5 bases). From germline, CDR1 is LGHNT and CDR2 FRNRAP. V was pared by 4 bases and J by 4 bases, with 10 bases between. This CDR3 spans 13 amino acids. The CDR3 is CASGYDSIYGYTF. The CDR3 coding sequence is TGTGCTAGTGGTTACGACAGCATCTATGGCTACACCTTC.